This T cell receptor (beta chain) is drawn from a study of T cell repertoires in cytomegalovirus infection. As for the study in general: The authors used CMV epitopes that were HLA-C-restricted (recently identified) and HLA-B-restricted (well studied). The public TCR beta signatures pointed to both CMV infection and matching HLA type.

The V segment lost 3 bases and the J segment 5 bases; nucleotides outside the gene matches: 8. This CDR3 contains 15 residues. Germline V gives CDR1 KGHSH, CDR2 LQKENI. MiXCR, applied by TCRdb to the reads, yields one record per CDR3 protein. The repertoire consists of around 710,000 distinct CDR3 sequences, with about 27% occurring once and the leading ten covering around 14%. Study-level points and caveats: The cumulative frequency of public TCR beta families identified carriers of CMV plus the relevant HLA.

Comments on this clonotype: Its matching antigen is unknown.

Sequencing was performed on cultured CD8+ T cells from PBMCs, taken from culture after CMV antigen stimulation. This clonotype was obtained from a human donor in good health (CMV status not recorded). Some clones in this sample may be carry-over from other donors' samples. The chain links TRBV18 to TRBJ2-7, with 9 bases lining up with TRBD1. The CDR3 nucleotides are TGTGCCAGCTCACCCCCGAGGGACAGGGCCGACGAGCAGTACTTC. Amino acids: CASSPPRDRADEQYF.